Given below is one T cell receptor (beta chain) in context. Time point in this sample: pre-sensitization, week 0. Treatment indicated: therapeutic diphenylcyclopropenone sensitization with weekly scalp DPC. The sample comes from a study of human T cells and chemical hapten exposure. TCRdb reprocessed the RACE reads with MiXCR, giving one entry per CDR3 protein. The sample contains about 120,000 distinct CDR3 sequences, roughly 14% of which appear only once. The CDR3 runs to 15 residues. Trimming pared 5 bases from V and 4 bases from J, leaving 15 bases between. The germline gives CDR1 LNHDA, CDR2 SQIVND (reference sequence).

The specimen was whole blood, collected in connection with sensitization to the hapten diphenylcyclopropenone (DPC). This clonotype originated in a woman aged 18-29 years with alopecia areata. Some clones in this sample may be carry-over from other donors' samples. V gene TRBV19 combines with J gene TRBJ2-1, with a possible D match to TRBD1 (6 bases). This CDR3 is CASSDRQDGYNEQFF. The DNA of the CDR3 is TGTGCCAGTAGTGACAGACAGGACGGGTACAATGAGCAGTTCTTC.